These T cell receptor beta chains were read from a single sample in a study of cytomegalovirus exposure and HLA in healthy donors. TCRdb's table, derived via immunoSEQ multiplex PCR, lists solely in-frame clones and lacks some. This sample carries 110,000 to 150,000 clones, about four fifths of them seen once, and the ten largest clones take about 2.5%. The source material was PBMCs. The receptors shown here come from a woman aged 18 to 35 in good health and CMV-seropositive. CDR3s include the opening cysteine and the closing phenylalanine or tryptophan. Each record gives: CDR3 DNA, CDR3 protein, clone size, CDR3 length, V gene, D gene, J gene. D genes are given only for firm matches. Size tells how often a clone was seen (once, few, many) or the class of an expanded clone, and some rows leave it out.

DNA: TGCGCTAGCAGCCAAGATGGGGCAGGGGGCAGCCCCTATGGCTACACCTTC; CDR3: CASSQDGAGGSPYGYTF; size: -; length: 17; V: TRBV4-3; D: TRBD1; J: TRBJ1-2
DNA: TGTGCCAGCAGTTACGGGGAGTCGATGGGGAACACCATATATTTT; CDR3: CASSYGESMGNTIYF; size: -; length: 15; V: TRBV6-6; D: -; J: TRBJ1-3
DNA: TGTGCCAGCAGCTTTTTACAGACCCTCACAGATACGCAGTATTTT; CDR3: CASSFLQTLTDTQYF; size: -; length: 15; V: TRBV5-6; D: -; J: TRBJ2-3
DNA: TGTGCCAGCAGCTTAGGGGCAGGGTCTGGAAACACCATATATTTT; CDR3: CASSLGAGSGNTIYF; size: -; length: 15; V: TRBV7-2; D: -; J: TRBJ1-3
DNA: TGTGCCAGTAGCACGGGACCGATACGGGGGGGAAAGCAGCCCCAGCATTTT; CDR3: CASSTGPIRGGKQPQHF; size: -; length: 17; V: TRBV19; D: -; J: TRBJ1-5
DNA: TGCGCCAGCAGCCAGCCCAGGACAGGGAGCACAGATACGCAGTATTTT; CDR3: CASSQPRTGSTDTQYF; size: few; length: 16; V: TRBV4-1; D: TRBD1; J: TRBJ2-3
DNA: TGTGCCAGCTCACCAACGTCGGGGGAGGATCAGCCCCAGCATTTT; CDR3: CASSPTSGEDQPQHF; size: -; length: 15; V: TRBV18; D: -; J: TRBJ1-5
DNA: TGTGCCAGCAGCTTAGTGTTAGCGGGGGGCCTTAACAATGAGCAGTTCTTC; CDR3: CASSLVLAGGLNNEQFF; size: few; length: 17; V: TRBV7-8; D: TRBD2; J: TRBJ2-1
DNA: TGTGCCAGCAGTCCCAGGGGGCGCGGCAATCAGCCCCAGCATTTT; CDR3: CASSPRGRGNQPQHF; size: -; length: 15; V: TRBV6-1; D: TRBD1; J: TRBJ1-5
DNA: TGTGCCAGCAGCTTAAATTTGAGGTCCTACGAGCAGTACTTC; CDR3: CASSLNLRSYEQYF; size: few; length: 14; V: TRBV7-2; D: -; J: TRBJ2-7
DNA: TGTGCCAGGGGGACAGGGGGCTATGGCTACACCTTC; CDR3: CARGTGGYGYTF; size: -; length: 12; V: TRBV2; D: TRBD1; J: TRBJ1-2
DNA: TGTGCCAGCAGCTCTTCGACGGGACCCCAGGGGCACAATGAGCAGTTCTTC; CDR3: CASSSSTGPQGHNEQFF; size: once; length: 17; V: TRBV5-4; D: -; J: TRBJ2-1
DNA: TGCGCCAGCAGCCAAGGAGGAGGTGGACAGGGCCACGAGCAGTACTTC; CDR3: CASSQGGGGQGHEQYF; size: once; length: 16; V: TRBV4-3; D: TRBD1; J: TRBJ2-7
DNA: TGTGCCAGCTCGCAACTGAGGACTAGCGATACCCTATCCTACGAGCAGTACTTC; CDR3: CASSQLRTSDTLSYEQYF; size: -; length: 18; V: TRBV18; D: TRBD2; J: TRBJ2-7
DNA: TGTGCCAGCAGAATTCAGGGAAGCAATCAGCCCCAGCATTTT; CDR3: CASRIQGSNQPQHF; size: -; length: 14; V: TRBV2; D: -; J: TRBJ1-5
DNA: TGTGCCACCAGCACGATGGGCAGCGAGCAGTACTTC; CDR3: CATSTMGSEQYF; size: -; length: 12; V: TRBV15; D: -; J: TRBJ2-7
DNA: TGTGCCAGCAGCTTCGGGACAGGGACCAACAATGAGCAGTTCTTC; CDR3: CASSFGTGTNNEQFF; size: -; length: 15; V: TRBV11-2; D: TRBD1; J: TRBJ2-1
DNA: TGTGCCAGCAGCTTAGAAGCGGGACAGGGGCGGGAGACCCAGTACTTC; CDR3: CASSLEAGQGRETQYF; size: few; length: 16; V: TRBV7-8; D: TRBD1; J: TRBJ2-5
DNA: TGTGCCAGTAGTATAGGAGGCTCTGGAAACACCATATATTTT; CDR3: CASSIGGSGNTIYF; size: -; length: 14; V: TRBV19; D: -; J: TRBJ1-3
DNA: TGCGCCAGCAGTCCGACAGGCAATCAGCCCCAGCATTTT; CDR3: CASSPTGNQPQHF; size: -; length: 13; V: TRBV10-1; D: -; J: TRBJ1-5
DNA: TGTGCCATCGGCAGGGTGCAGGACGGCTACACCTTC; CDR3: CAIGRVQDGYTF; size: -; length: 12; V: TRBV10-3; D: -; J: TRBJ1-2
DNA: TGTGCCAGCCTTTCTACCGACAGGCCCCGCTCCTACGAGCAGTACTTC; CDR3: CASLSTDRPRSYEQYF; size: -; length: 16; V: TRBV28; D: -; J: TRBJ2-7
DNA: TGCGCCAGCAGTCCTTCGGGGGGGTACCAAGAGACCCAGTACTTC; CDR3: CASSPSGGYQETQYF; size: -; length: 15; V: TRBV5-1; D: TRBD2; J: TRBJ2-5
DNA: TGTGCCAGTAGTATCCAGCGGGGGGACTACGAGCAGTACTTC; CDR3: CASSIQRGDYEQYF; size: -; length: 14; V: TRBV19; D: TRBD2; J: TRBJ2-7
DNA: TGTGCCAGCAGCTTGACAGGGGAAGTGGGCTATGGCTACACCTTC; CDR3: CASSLTGEVGYGYTF; size: once; length: 15; V: TRBV13; D: TRBD1; J: TRBJ1-2
DNA: TGTGCCAGTAGTCTTCGACAGGGGGGCACCGGGGAGCTGTTTTTT; CDR3: CASSLRQGGTGELFF; size: few; length: 15; V: TRBV19; D: TRBD1; J: TRBJ2-2
DNA: TGTGCCATCAGCGACAGGGTTTTAAGTACCGGGGAGCTGTTTTTT; CDR3: CAISDRVLSTGELFF; size: -; length: 15; V: TRBV10-3; D: TRBD1; J: TRBJ2-2
DNA: TGTGCCAGCAGCAAACAGGAGGTAGGACAGGTCACAGATACGCAGTATTTT; CDR3: CASSKQEVGQVTDTQYF; size: -; length: 17; V: TRBV21-1; D: -; J: TRBJ2-3
DNA: TGTGTCAGCAGTCGAGACAGGTCAAGGACCGGGGAGCTGTTTTTT; CDR3: CVSSRDRSRTGELFF; size: -; length: 15; V: TRBV6-5; D: -; J: TRBJ2-2
DNA: TGTGCCAGCAGTAAACCCGACACAGACTATGGCTACACCTTC; CDR3: CASSKPDTDYGYTF; size: -; length: 14; V: TRBV6-5; D: -; J: TRBJ1-2
DNA: TGCGCCAGCAGCCAGACAGGGAGCAATCAGCCCCAGCATTTT; CDR3: CASSQTGSNQPQHF; size: -; length: 14; V: TRBV10-2; D: TRBD1; J: TRBJ1-5
DNA: TGTGCCAGCAGTTTCCCGGCGGGGGGCCAACGTGTATCCTACGAGCAGTACTTC; CDR3: CASSFPAGGQRVSYEQYF; size: -; length: 18; V: TRBV28; D: TRBD2; J: TRBJ2-7
DNA: TGCAGCGTTGAAGATCGGGTCAGCTATGGCTACACCTTC; CDR3: CSVEDRVSYGYTF; size: once; length: 13; V: TRBV29-1; D: -; J: TRBJ1-2
DNA: TGCGCCAGCAGCTTGGCCCGGACAGCCCAGAGCGTCCTGACTTTC; CDR3: CASSLARTAQSVLTF; size: once; length: 15; V: TRBV5-1; D: -; J: TRBJ2-6
DNA: TGCGCCAGCAGCTTGAGCGTAGCGGGGAATACCGGGGAGCTGTTTTTT; CDR3: CASSLSVAGNTGELFF; size: -; length: 16; V: TRBV5-1; D: TRBD2; J: TRBJ2-2
DNA: TGTGCCAGCAGTGCCCGACCCAGCAGCAGCGATGGCTACACCTTC; CDR3: CASSARPSSSDGYTF; size: once; length: 15; V: TRBV6-4; D: -; J: TRBJ1-2
DNA: TGTGCCAGCACGAGCGGGGGTTGGGATACGCAGTATTTT; CDR3: CASTSGGWDTQYF; size: few; length: 13; V: TRBV6-5; D: TRBD2; J: TRBJ2-3
DNA: TGCGCCAGCAGCCTCGGACAGGGAGGCCCAGATACGCAGTATTTT; CDR3: CASSLGQGGPDTQYF; size: -; length: 15; V: TRBV4-1; D: TRBD1; J: TRBJ2-3
DNA: TGTGCCAGCAGCTCTGACAGGTCCGCTAACTATGGCTACACCTTC; CDR3: CASSSDRSANYGYTF; size: -; length: 15; V: TRBV5-6; D: -; J: TRBJ1-2
DNA: TGTGCCAGCTCACCACCGGCTCCGGGGGGTGAAAAACTGTTTTTT; CDR3: CASSPPAPGGEKLFF; size: -; length: 15; V: TRBV18; D: -; J: TRBJ1-4
DNA: TGCAGCGTTAACGGACAGGGGGTACTTGGTACGCAGTATTTT; CDR3: CSVNGQGVLGTQYF; size: -; length: 14; V: TRBV29-1; D: TRBD1; J: TRBJ2-3
DNA: TGTGCCAGTTCCGGGACAGCTTTTTACAATGAGCAGTTCTTC; CDR3: CASSGTAFYNEQFF; size: -; length: 14; V: TRBV6-6; D: TRBD1; J: TRBJ2-1
DNA: TGCAGCGTTTCGGTGGGGGCGAATTCACCCCTCCACTTT; CDR3: CSVSVGANSPLHF; size: -; length: 13; V: TRBV29-1; D: -; J: TRBJ1-6
DNA: TGTGCCAGCAGCCTGATGACAGGAGTCTACAATGAGCAGTTCTTC; CDR3: CASSLMTGVYNEQFF; size: -; length: 15; V: TRBV5-5; D: -; J: TRBJ2-1
DNA: TGTGCCAGCAGCCCTACAGGGCGCACCGGGGAGCTGTTTTTT; CDR3: CASSPTGRTGELFF; size: -; length: 14; V: TRBV7-9; D: -; J: TRBJ2-2
DNA: TGTGCCAGCAGCTTCAGGGTTTTAGGTGAAGCTTTCTTT; CDR3: CASSFRVLGEAFF; size: -; length: 13; V: TRBV14; D: -; J: TRBJ1-1